This T cell receptor beta chain was captured in a study of CD8 T cells in Susac syndrome. Reverse transcription of roughly 0.45 to 1 ug RNA was performed with random hexamers. Across 54 Vbeta and 13 Jbeta, immunoSEQ multiplex PCR amplified TCR beta CDR3. TCRdb reprocessed the immunoSEQ multiplex PCR reads with MiXCR, giving one entry per CDR3 protein. The sample yields some 120,000 distinct CDR3 sequences, about 93% seen once. Per germline, CDR1 LNHNV and CDR2 YYDKDF (reference sequence). With 0 bases removed from V and 5 bases from J, the gap between germline ends came to 9 bases. This CDR3 region has 14 residues. The control participants were healthy donors, and these controls were matched with respect to both age and sex.

This sequence joins TRBV15 and TRBJ2-3; D remains ambiguous. The clonotype was recovered from a human donor in good health. The sequencing input was CD4+ T cells from PBMCs. The CDR3 bases are TGTGCCACCAGCAGAGATAAGGGCCGAGATACGCAGTATTTT. It specifies CATSRDKGRDTQYF.